This T cell receptor (beta chain) comes out of a study of blood T cell repertoires in COVID-19. Background on the study: COVID-19 samples collected from the United States, Italy and Spain covered acute and convalescent phases. The analysed material was cDNA or gDNA that came from T cells, B-cell-depleted T cells, or PBMCs.

CDR3 size: 15 residues. Trimming removed 2 bases at V and 3 bases at J, with 15 bases between. Germline CDR1 reads SGHRS; CDR2 reads YFSETQ. Under the authors' procedure: Estimated nucleated cell counts came from reference gene primer amplification. TCRdb keeps only in-frame clones here, not all; method: immunoSEQ multiplex PCR. That table gives V, J and clone size, and the DNA gave D and trimming. The top ten clones hold 1.9% of a sample with about 240,000 clones, approximately 82% of them seen once. The source of this sequence is a man aged 25 to 45 who had recovered from COVID-19. The rearrangement uses TRBV5-1 and TRBJ2-7; D is possibly TRBD1 (6 bases). Sequencing was performed on peripheral blood. CDR3 residues: CASSFDAGTIYEQYF. Written as DNA, the CDR3 is TGCGCCAGCAGCTTCGACGCCGGGACAATCTACGAGCAGTACTTC.